The sequence of this T cell receptor (beta chain) was determined in a study of control samples from healthy donors and cancer patients. CDR1 and CDR2 from the germline V gene are SEHNR and FQNEAQ (reference sequence). CDR3 size: 16 residues. V dropped 5 bases and J dropped 4; count of bases not matched to a gene: 7. Sequenced by immunoSEQ multiplex PCR; TCRdb stores in-frame clones only, minus some. Of about 100,000 clones in the sample, about 90% are singletons; the top ten hold approximately 20%. The chain recombines TRBV7-9 with TRBJ2-1; 11 nucleotides match TRBD2. This clonotype was sampled from a woman between 45 and 60 years old in good health. The sequencing sample was made of blood. The CDR3 coding sequence is TGTGCCAGCAGCCCCCAACTAGCGGGGGATTACAATGAGCAGTTCTTC. Residues: CASSPQLAGDYNEQFF.